This T cell receptor (beta chain) was observed in a study of spatial heterogeneity in lung cancer. As for time point: sample taken at primary tumor resection. The study sequenced unsorted whole RNA from tumor, nontumor lung or frozen PBMC. This clonotype was counted many times. In TCRdb, the 5' RACE reads were re-called with MiXCR into one record per CDR3 protein. Counted here are under 75,000 distinct CDR3 sequences, 10% to 15% occurring once; the ten biggest clones make up approximately 7%. The germline V gene encodes CDR1 MDHEN and CDR2 SYDVKM. CDR3 length: 14 amino acids. Between the trimmed V and J ends, which lost 4 bases and 6 bases, there was a span of 13 bases.

The source is a male donor with early-stage non-small cell lung cancer. The chain joins TRBV28 to TRBJ2-1, with a weak D call TRBD1 (6 bases). The source was PBMCs, collected at surgery. This CDR3 reads CASSSPLGANEQFF. The CDR3 nucleotides are TGTGCCAGCAGTTCCCCCCTGGGGGCCAATGAGCAGTTCTTC.